The 18 T cell receptor beta chains below come from one sample, sequenced in a study of T cell clonality in common variable immunodeficiency. Study-wide findings and caveats: Common variable immunodeficiency TCR beta sequences reportedly had fewer deletions and N-nucleotide insertions.

The antigens for these receptors are not known. Method: immunoSEQ multiplex PCR; TCRdb's copy keeps in-frame clones and lacks some. This sample shows some 11,000 clones and no singletons; approximately 6.5% rests with the ten largest. The specimen sequenced was peripheral blood mononuclear cells. These TCRs come from a human donor with common variable immunodeficiency.

In its sample, this clone was seen a few times. The missing CDR3 end, 3 residues past where the read stops, is filled in from the germline J gene. This chain uses TRBV18 with TRBJ2-3; TRBD1 is a possible D gene (6 bases). CDR1 KGHSH and CDR2 LQKENI come from the germline V gene. Trimming took off 1 base at V and 0 bases at J, with 11 bases between the two ends. The CDR3 runs 16 residues. CDR3: CASSPLDRSSTDTQYF. Incomplete CDR3 DNA: TGTGCCAGCTCACCACTTGACAGGTCTAGCACAGATACG.

This clone is termed medium-sized (0.01 to 0.1%). The CDR3 end is not reached by the read, which stops 3 residues before it; the germline J gene fills it in. The chain uses TRBV20-1 and TRBJ1-5; TRBD1 is a possible D gene (6 bases). The CDR3 loop spans 15 amino acids. Germline V gives CDR1 DFQATT, CDR2 SNEGSKA (reference sequence). V lost 0 bases to trimming and J lost 7 bases, with 16 bases between them. CDR3 DNA, as far as it was read: TGCAGTGCTAGAGATCCGTACAGGGCGGGCCAGCCC. Its translation is CSARDPYRAGQP. The complete CDR3 sequence is CSARDPYRAGQPQHF.

In regard to this clone: From the germline J gene comes the end of the CDR3, since the read stops 3 residues before it. The chain links TRBV18 to TRBJ1-2; D is unclear. Germline loops: CDR1 KGHSH, CDR2 LQKENI. CDR3 length equals 14 residues. CDR3 protein: CASSPPIIDTRYTF. The sequenced part of the CDR3 DNA is TGTGCCAGCTCACCACCTATCATCGACACGCGC.

Worth noting for this clone: The read stops 3 residues short of the end of the CDR3; the missing end is completed from the germline J gene. The chain links TRBV7-9 to TRBJ2-7, with D possibly TRBD1 on 6 matching bases. The length of the CDR3 is 12 residues. Deletions cut 5 bases from V and 2 bases from J, with 7 bases between. CDR1 SEHNR and CDR2 FQNEAQ come from the germline V gene (reference sequence). Here the CDR3 reads CASSRTAYEQYF. CDR3 bases read: TGTGCCAGCAGCAGGACAGCCTACGAG.

At least ten counts were recorded for this clone. Coverage ceases 3 residues before the CDR3 finishes, and the germline J gene fills in the end. The chain employs TRBV18 and TRBJ1-5, with TRBD1 identical over 8 bases. The CDR3 is 13 amino acids. J gave up 5 bases and V 10 bases, and 7 bases lay outside the gene matches. CDR1 is KGHSH and CDR2 is LQKENI in the germline V gene. Incomplete CDR3 DNA: TGTGCCACCCAATCAGGGGGCGATCAGCCC. Its protein is CATQSGGDQP. The full CDR3 is CATQSGGDQPQHF.

This clone appeared a few times. The CDR3 loop reads CASSPFGRGTEAFF. The sequenced CDR3 bases are TGTGCCAGCTCACCCTTTGGACGGGGAACTGAA. The V call is TRBV18, the J call TRBJ1-1; D ambiguous. The CDR3 end lies 3 residues beyond the end of the read and is filled in from the germline J gene. The CDR3 extends over 14 amino acids. Germline CDR1 reads KGHSH; CDR2 reads LQKENI. The V end was cut by 3 bases, the J end by 5 bases, with 13 bases between.

This clone came up a few times. The read terminates 3 residues ahead of where the CDR3 ends, so the germline J gene completes it. The chain joins TRBV7-2 to TRBJ2-5, with 8 bases fitting TRBD1. Trimming cost V 1 base and J 5 bases; bases outside gene matches: 6. The germline V gene has CDR1 SGHTA and CDR2 FQGNSA. This CDR3 region has 15 residues. Incomplete CDR3 DNA: TGTGCCAGCAGCTTAGGGACAGGGATTAGTGAGACC. Amino acid sequence: CASSLGTGISET. The full CDR3 protein reads CASSLGTGISETQYF.

A note on this clone: Read data end 3 residues before the CDR3 end; the end is taken from the germline J gene. J is TRBJ1-2 and V is TRBV2; a weak D match, TRBD1 (6 bases). The CDR3 has 12 residues. Germline lookup yields CDR1 SNHLY and CDR2 FYNNEI. The germline V and J ends were trimmed by 5 bases and 4 bases, with 8 bases remaining between them. The CDR3 is CASSPDSYGYTF. CDR3 DNA (partial): TGTGCCAGCAGTCCGGACAGCTATGGC.

This clone is deemed medium-sized. The observed sequence ends 3 residues before the CDR3 terminus, with the missing tail filled in from the germline J gene. This sequence joins TRBV6-1 and TRBJ1-2, with D unresolved. V was shortened by 0 bases and J by 7 bases, with 12 bases between the two germline ends. Germline V gene data show CDR1 as MNHNS and CDR2 as SASEGT. The CDR3 totals 14 residues. CDR3 sequence: CASSEASVALGYTF. Partial CDR3 DNA: TGTGCCAGCAGTGAAGCTTCAGTAGCACTTGGC.

This clone was seen more than once but under ten times. The read is 3 residues too short to cover the CDR3 end, so that end is filled in from the germline J gene. The genes are TRBV19 and TRBJ1-2; a possible D gene is TRBD1 (5 bases). V lost 7 bases and J lost 5, with 17 bases in between. Germline CDR1 is LNHDA and CDR2 is SQIVND (reference sequence). CDR3 size: 14 residues. Incomplete CDR3 DNA: TGTGCCAGTACGGAGGAAGAGGGGTTTTATGGC. It yields the protein CASTEEEGFYG. Given in full, the CDR3 is CASTEEEGFYGYTF.

On this clone: The read stops 3 residues short of the end of the CDR3; the missing end is completed from the germline J gene. This chain joins TRBV30 and TRBJ1-1; no firm D call. This CDR3 comprises 12 residues. Germline V gives CDR1 GTSNPN, CDR2 SVGIG (reference sequence). The V end lost 3 bases, the J end lost 3 bases, and 8 bases lay between the germline ends. The DNA read from the CDR3 is TGTGCCTGGAGACCCGGGTACACTGAA. Translating gives CAWRPGYTE. The entire CDR3 protein is CAWRPGYTEAFF.

This clone has just a few counts. Coverage ceases 3 residues before the CDR3 finishes, and the germline J gene fills in the end. The chain joins TRBV19 to TRBJ2-5; 8 bases are shared with TRBD1. The CDR3 spans 15 residues. Trimming cost V 1 base and J 4 bases; bases outside gene matches: 5. Germline CDR1 and CDR2: LNHDA and SQIVND (reference sequence). The CDR3 region is CASSIGQGAVETQYF. The CDR3 bases that were read are TGTGCCAGTAGTATAGGGCAGGGGGCGGTAGAGACC. Full variable domain (missing parts from reference TRBV19 and TRBJ2-5): DGGITQSPKYLFRKEGQNVTLSCEQNLNHDAMYWYRQDPGQGLRLIYYSQIVNDFQKGDIAEGYSVSREKKESFPLTVTSAQKNPTAFYLCASSIGQGAVETQYFGPGTRLLVL.

Only a few counts were recorded for this clone. The CDR3 end lies 3 residues beyond the end of the read and is filled in from the germline J gene. The chain is built from TRBV18 and TRBJ1-6; the match to TRBD1 covers 8 bases. J gave up 0 bases and V 1 base, and 5 bases lay outside the gene matches. CDR3 length: 18 amino acids. CDR1 is KGHSH and CDR2 is LQKENI in the germline V gene. The part of the CDR3 DNA that was read is TGTGCCAGCTCACCACTCCCGACAGGGGTCTCCTATAATTCACCC. This encodes CASSPLPTGVSYNSP. The CDR3, in full, reads CASSPLPTGVSYNSPLHF.

In this sample, this clone turned up a few times. The sequence runs out 3 residues before the end of the CDR3; the remainder is reconstructed from the germline J gene. V and J are TRBV5-1 and TRBJ2-7, with D maybe TRBD1 (6 bases). The V end lost 5 bases, the J end lost 0 bases, and 12 bases lay between the germline ends. CDR1 is SGHRS, CDR2 YFSETQ, per germline. CDR3 length equals 14 residues. The CDR3 protein is CASRRQDSSYEQYF. Partial CDR3 DNA: TGCGCCAGCAGGCGACAGGACAGCTCCTACGAG.

A few counts support this clone. The read terminates 3 residues ahead of where the CDR3 ends, so the germline J gene completes it. The J gene is TRBJ2-1, the V gene TRBV20-1, with 9 positions matching TRBD2. Germline loops: CDR1 DFQATT, CDR2 SNEGSKA (reference sequence). The CDR3 consists of 13 residues. V dropped 6 bases and J dropped 5; count of bases not matched to a gene: 5. CDR3 protein: CSAHSGGHNEQFF. The DNA read from the CDR3 is TGCAGTGCCCATAGCGGGGGCCACAATGAG.

This clone appeared many times. Sequencing ends 3 residues short of the CDR3 end; the germline J gene provides the rest. The rearrangement uses TRBV5-1 and TRBJ2-1, with TRBD2 identical over 9 bases. Trimming at V came to 4 bases and at J to 3 bases, leaving 5 bases not matched to a gene. The length of the CDR3 is 15 residues. Germline assignment: CDR1 SGHRS and CDR2 YFSETQ. The CDR3 spells CASSVASGVYNEQFF. The CDR3 DNA, read in part, is TGCGCCAGCAGCGTGGCTAGCGGGGTCTACAATGAG.

A word on this clone: The DNA ends 3 residues before the CDR3 does, and the rest of the CDR3 is filled in from the germline J gene. The chain has TRBV5-6 and TRBJ1-6; 8 nucleotides align to TRBD1. Looked up from germline, CDR1 is SGHDT and CDR2 is YYEEEE. The CDR3 loop spans 14 amino acids. V lost 0 bases to trimming and J lost 10 bases; unmatched junction nucleotides: 3. The CDR3 DNA, read in part, is TGTGCCAGCAGCTTGGACAGGGGGGCCTCACCC. It specifies CASSLDRGASP. The complete CDR3 sequence is CASSLDRGASPLHF.

This clone has more than one count but fewer than ten. Sequencing ends 3 residues short of the CDR3 end; the germline J gene provides the rest. The chain couples TRBV30 to TRBJ2-6, with D maybe TRBD1 (5 bases). This CDR3 is 16 amino acids long. Germline lookup yields CDR1 GTSNPN and CDR2 SVGIG (reference sequence). With 1 base removed from V and 0 bases from J, the gap between germline ends came to 10 bases. The sequenced part of the CDR3 DNA is TGTGCCTGGAGTGGGGCAGGGTCCTCTGGGGCCAACGTC. The encoded protein is CAWSGAGSSGANV. The complete CDR3 sequence is CAWSGAGSSGANVLTF.